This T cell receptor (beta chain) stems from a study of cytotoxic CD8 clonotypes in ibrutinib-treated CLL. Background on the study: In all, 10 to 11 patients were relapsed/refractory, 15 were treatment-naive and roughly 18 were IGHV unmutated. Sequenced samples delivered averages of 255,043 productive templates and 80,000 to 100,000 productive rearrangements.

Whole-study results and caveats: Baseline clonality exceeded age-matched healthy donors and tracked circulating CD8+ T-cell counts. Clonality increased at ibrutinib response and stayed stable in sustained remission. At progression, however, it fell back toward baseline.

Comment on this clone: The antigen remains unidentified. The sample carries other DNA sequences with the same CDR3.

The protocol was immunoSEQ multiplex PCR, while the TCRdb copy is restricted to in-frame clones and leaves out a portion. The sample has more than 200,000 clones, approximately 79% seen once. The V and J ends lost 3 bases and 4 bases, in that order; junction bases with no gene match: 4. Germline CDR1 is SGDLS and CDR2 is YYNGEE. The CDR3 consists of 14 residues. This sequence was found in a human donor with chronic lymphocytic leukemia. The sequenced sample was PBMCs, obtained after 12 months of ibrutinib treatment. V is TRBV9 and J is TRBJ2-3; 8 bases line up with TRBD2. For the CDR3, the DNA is TGTGCCAGCAGCGCGGGCGGGGGGCCAGATACGCAGTATTTT. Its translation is CASSAGGGPDTQYF.